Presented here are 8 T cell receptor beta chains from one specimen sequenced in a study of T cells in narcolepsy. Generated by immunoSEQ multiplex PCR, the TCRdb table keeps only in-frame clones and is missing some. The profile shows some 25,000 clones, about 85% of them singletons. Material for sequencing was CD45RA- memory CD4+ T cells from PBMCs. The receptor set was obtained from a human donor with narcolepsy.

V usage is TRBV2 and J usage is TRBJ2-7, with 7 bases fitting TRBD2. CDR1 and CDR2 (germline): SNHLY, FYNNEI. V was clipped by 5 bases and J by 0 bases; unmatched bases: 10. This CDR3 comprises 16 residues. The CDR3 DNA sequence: TGTGCCAGCAGTATTTCAGCGGGACTCCCCTCCTACGAGCAGTACTTC. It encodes CASSISAGLPSYEQYF.

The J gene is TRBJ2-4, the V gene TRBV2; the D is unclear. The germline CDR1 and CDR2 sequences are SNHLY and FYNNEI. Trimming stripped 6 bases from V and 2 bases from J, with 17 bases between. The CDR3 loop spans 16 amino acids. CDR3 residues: CASSSDSAGSKNIQYF. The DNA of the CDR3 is TGTGCCAGCAGCTCCGACTCCGCTGGTTCCAAAAACATTCAGTACTTC.

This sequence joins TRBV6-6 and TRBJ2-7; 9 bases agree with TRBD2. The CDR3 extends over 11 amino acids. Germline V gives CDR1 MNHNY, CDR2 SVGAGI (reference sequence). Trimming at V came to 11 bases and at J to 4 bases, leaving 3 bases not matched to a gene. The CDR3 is CAAGGLYEQYF. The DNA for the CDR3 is TGTGCCGCGGGGGGGCTATACGAGCAGTACTTC.

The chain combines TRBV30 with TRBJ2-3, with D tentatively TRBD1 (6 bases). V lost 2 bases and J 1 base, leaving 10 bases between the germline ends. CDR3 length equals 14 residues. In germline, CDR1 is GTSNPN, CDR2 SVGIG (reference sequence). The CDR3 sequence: CAWSQGTGTDTQYF. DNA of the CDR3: TGTGCCTGGAGTCAGGGGACGGGCACAGATACGCAGTATTTT.

The CDR3 loop reads CASSYSGARGANVLTF. The CDR3 bases are TGTGCCAGCAGTTACTCAGGGGCGCGTGGGGCCAACGTCCTGACTTTC. The chain carries TRBV6-5 and TRBJ2-6; D might be TRBD1 (5 bases). This CDR3 has 16 amino acids. Germline-derived CDR1 and CDR2 are MNHEY and SVGAGI. Trimming shortened V by 0 bases and J by 3 bases, and 9 bases separated the two germline ends.

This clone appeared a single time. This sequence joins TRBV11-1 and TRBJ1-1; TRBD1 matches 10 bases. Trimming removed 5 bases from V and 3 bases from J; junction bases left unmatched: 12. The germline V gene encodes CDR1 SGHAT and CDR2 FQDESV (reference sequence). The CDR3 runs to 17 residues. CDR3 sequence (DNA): TGTGCCAGCAGCCGGACAGGGGGGCGGTTAGGGGACACTGAAGCTTTCTTT. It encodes CASSRTGGRLGDTEAFF.

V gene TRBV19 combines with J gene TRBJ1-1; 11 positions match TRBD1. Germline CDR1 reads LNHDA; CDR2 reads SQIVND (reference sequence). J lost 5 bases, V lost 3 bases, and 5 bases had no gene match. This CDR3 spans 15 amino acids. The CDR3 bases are TGTGCCAGTAGTATTGGTAGGGACAGGGGGACTGAAGCTTTCTTT. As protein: CASSIGRDRGTEAFF.

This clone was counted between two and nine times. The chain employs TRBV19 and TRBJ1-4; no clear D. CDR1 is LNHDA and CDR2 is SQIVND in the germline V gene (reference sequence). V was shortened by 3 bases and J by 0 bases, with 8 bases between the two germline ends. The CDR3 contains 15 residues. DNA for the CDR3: TGTGCCAGTAGTATCCAGACTGCAACTAATGAAAAACTGTTTTTT. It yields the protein CASSIQTATNEKLFF. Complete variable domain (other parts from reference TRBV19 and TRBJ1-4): DGGITQSPKYLFRKEGQNVTLSCEQNLNHDAMYWYRQDPGQGLRLIYYSQIVNDFQKGDIAEGYSVSREKKESFPLTVTSAQKNPTAFYLCASSIQTATNEKLFFGSGTQLSVL.